This TCR beta chain appears in the sequencing data of a study of blood T cells in healthy people across ages. Study conclusions and caveats: Investigators viewed diversity estimates from one million T cells as underestimates, the study reported. Among long-lived donors, naive CD4+ cells were more numerous and diversity higher than in aged donors.

As for this clonotype: The target antigen is unknown.

This CDR3 contains 16 residues. Trimming took 7 bases from V and 6 from J, leaving 24 bases between them. It was with a sample-barcoded 5' primer and a J-beta primer mix that a second PCR of roughly 6 to 11 cycles was run. Each CDR3 protein gets one entry after TCRdb re-called the 5' RACE reads with MiXCR. The table lists approximately 1,700,000 distinct CDR3 sequences, 30% to 40% of them singletons, with roughly 23% in the top ten. The TCR comes from a human donor in good health. The sample comprised blood. The chain joins TRBV12-3 or TRBV12-4 to TRBJ1-2; D uncertain. CDR3 DNA: TGTGCCAGCACCCAAACTAAGGGATATCGCAGAAATGGCTACACCTTC. Translated: CASTQTKGYRRNGYTF.